The 3 T cell receptor beta chains below were found in one sample sequenced in a study of memory CD4+ T cells and cytomegalovirus serostatus. The sort gate was single viable CD3+CD4+CD8-CD45RO+ cells for memory CD4+ T cells. TCRdb's copy holds only in-frame clones and misses some; the assay was immunoSEQ multiplex PCR. In the table there are 80,000 to 100,000 clones, 80% of which are singletons. Sample: memory CD4+ T cells from blood. These receptors originate from an adult in good health and CMV-seropositive.

V is TRBV18 and J is TRBJ2-6; D remains ambiguous. Per germline, CDR1 KGHSH and CDR2 LQKENI. The V gene lost 2 bases and the J gene lost 2 bases, with 7 bases spanning the gap. The CDR3 runs to 15 residues. CDR3 sequence (DNA): TGTGCCAGCTCACCAGGTACGACTGGGGCCAACGTCCTGACTTTC. Translated, it gives CASSPGTTGANVLTF.

This chain joins TRBV5-4 and TRBJ1-3; 8 positions match TRBD1. The CDR3 contains 15 residues. Unmatched junction bases numbered 3, after V lost 3 bases and J lost 1 base. The V gene's germline CDR1 is SGHNT and CDR2 YYREEE (reference sequence). The CDR3 DNA sequence: TGTGCCAGCAGCTACAACAGGGGGTCTGGAAACACCATATATTTT. It is translated as CASSYNRGSGNTIYF.

The chain couples TRBV18 to TRBJ2-7; either TRBD1 or TRBD2 may fit D (6 bases each). Trimming cost V 5 bases and J 7 bases, with 12 bases left between them. Germline-derived CDR1 and CDR2 are KGHSH and LQKENI. The CDR3 covers 12 residues. CDR3 in amino acids: CASSVQGLEQYF. The CDR3 nucleotides are TGTGCCAGCTCAGTACAGGGACTGGAGCAGTACTTC.